What follows are 25 T cell receptor beta chains derived from one specimen sequenced in a study of T-cell reconstitution after alpha-beta-depleted transplantation in children. This sample's TCRbeta library carried unique molecular identifier barcodes. TCRdb reanalysed the PCR reads using MiXCR and keeps one entry per CDR3 protein. The sample includes about 610,000 distinct CDR3 sequences, about 11% of them seen just once. The sample here was PBMCs from the stem cell graft donor, taken from the stem cell graft. The receptors shown here come from a human donor who donated a stem cell graft to a child with acute myeloid leukemia.

J is TRBJ2-3 and V is TRBV24-1; 8 bases are a match to TRBD2. The germline CDR1 and CDR2 sequences are KGHDR and SFDVKD. The length of the CDR3 is 17 residues. The trim removed 3 bases at V and 0 bases at J, leaving 7 bases unmatched. The CDR3 nucleotides read TGTGCCACCAGTGATCCGTCTAGCGGGCCTAGCACAGATACGCAGTATTTT. Protein: CATSDPSSGPSTDTQYF.

This clonotype turned up a few times. The chain couples TRBV12-3 or TRBV12-4 to TRBJ1-1, with D unclear. The V end lost 8 bases, the J end lost 0 bases, and 7 bases lay between the germline ends. The CDR3 runs to 12 residues. The CDR3: CASEGLNTEAFF. The CDR3 region has the DNA TGTGCCAGCGAAGGGTTGAACACTGAAGCTTTCTTT.

A few counts support this clonotype. Germline and junction disagree at one end, which may indicate a read error. The V gene is TRBV29-1, the J gene TRBJ1-1, with D unresolved. The CDR3 contains 10 residues. Germline loops: CDR1 SQVTM, CDR2 ANQGSEA. DNA of the CDR3: TGCAGCGTTGTGTCCCAGAAGCTTCTCTTT. This encodes CSVVSQKLLF.

This clonotype came up many times. The chain carries TRBV5-1 and TRBJ2-7; 10 nucleotides line up with TRBD1. V lost 1 base to trimming and J lost 1 base; unmatched junction nucleotides: 2. There are 15 residues in the CDR3. From germline, CDR1 is SGHRS and CDR2 YFSETQ. The CDR3 coding sequence is TGCGCCAGCAGCTTGAGGGGACAGGGGTCCTACGAGCAGTACTTC. The encoded protein is CASSLRGQGSYEQYF.

The chain recombines TRBV28 with TRBJ2-1; TRBD1 or TRBD2 may be the D gene (5 bases each). V lost 8 bases and J lost 7, with 15 bases in between. The CDR3 totals 13 residues. Per the germline V gene, CDR1 is MDHEN and CDR2 is SYDVKM. The CDR3 DNA follows: TGTGCCAGCGGACCCGTCTGGGGGAATGAGCAGTTCTTC. It yields the protein CASGPVWGNEQFF.

V gene TRBV13 combines with J gene TRBJ2-7; 13 bases align to TRBD2. CDR1 PRHDT and CDR2 FYEKMQ come from the germline V gene (reference sequence). CDR3 length: 16 residues. The V gene end was trimmed by 5 bases and the J gene end by 2 bases; junction bases not matched to a gene: 6. CDR3 sequence: CASSLGTSGNPYEQYF. CDR3 nucleotide sequence: TGTGCCAGCAGCCTCGGGACTAGCGGGAACCCCTACGAGCAGTACTTC.

This clonotype came up many times. J is TRBJ2-2 and V is TRBV7-2; D remains unclear. V gave up 5 bases and J gave up 5 bases, with 15 bases separating them. The CDR3 totals 15 residues. Germline lookup yields CDR1 SGHTA and CDR2 FQGNSA. The CDR3 loop is CASSLGQVGTGELFF. Here the CDR3 DNA reads TGTGCCAGCAGCCTCGGCCAGGTGGGAACCGGGGAGCTGTTTTTT.

The J gene is TRBJ2-4, the V gene TRBV20-1; 14 nucleotides agree with TRBD2. V lost 6 bases and J lost 0; bases outside the gene matches: 7. Germline assignment: CDR1 DFQATT and CDR2 SNEGSKA (reference sequence). There are 17 residues in the CDR3. This CDR3 is CSAPGTSGSTAKNIQYF. Written as DNA, the CDR3 is TGCAGTGCACCCGGGACTAGCGGGAGCACAGCCAAAAACATTCAGTACTTC.

The J gene is TRBJ2-2, the V gene TRBV12-3 or TRBV12-4, with D perhaps matching TRBD1 or TRBD2 (5 bases each). The CDR3 loop spans 13 amino acids. Trimming removed 5 bases from V and 4 bases from J, with 8 bases in between. DNA of the CDR3: TGTGCCAGCAGTCGGGGCGTCACCGGGGAGCTGTTTTTT. It translates to CASSRGVTGELFF.

The V call is TRBV11-2, the J call TRBJ2-7, with D perhaps TRBD1 or TRBD2 (5 bases each). CDR1 and CDR2 from the germline V gene are SGHAT and FQNNGV. There are 11 residues in the CDR3. Trimming shortened V by 6 bases and J by 7 bases, and 10 bases separated the two germline ends. This CDR3 reads CASRGTNEQYF. DNA for the CDR3: TGTGCCAGCAGGGGGACGAATGAGCAGTACTTC.

The chain has TRBV2 and TRBJ2-2; D gene ambiguous. The V gene's germline CDR1 is SNHLY and CDR2 FYNNEI. V gave up 8 bases and J gave up 6 bases, with 16 bases separating them. This CDR3 has 14 amino acids. The CDR3: CASDGPGYSGELFF. The DNA for the CDR3 is TGTGCCAGCGATGGGCCCGGATACTCCGGGGAGCTGTTTTTT. Using reference TRBV2 and TRBJ2-2 for the parts outside the CDR3, the full variable domain is EPEVTQTPSHQVTQMGQEVILRCVPISNHLYFYWYRQILGQKVEFLVSFYNNEISEKSEIFDDQFSVERPDGSNFTLKIRSTKLEDSAMYFCASDGPGYSGELFFGEGSRLTVL.

This clonotype was counted a few times. The chain has TRBV28 and TRBJ1-5; D is possibly TRBD1 (6 bases). The CDR3 length is 14 residues. The germline V gene encodes CDR1 MDHEN and CDR2 SYDVKM. V was clipped by 7 bases and J by 2 bases, with 12 bases between them. The CDR3 DNA sequence: TGTGCCAGCAAACAGGGTATCGGCAATCAGCCCCAGCATTTT. Protein sequence: CASKQGIGNQPQHF. Drawing the rest from reference TRBV28 and TRBJ1-5, the complete variable domain is DVKVTQSSRYLVKRTGEKVFLECVQDMDHENMFWYRQDPGLGLRLIYFSYDVKMKEKGDIPEGYSVSREKKERFSLILESASTNQTSMYLCASKQGIGNQPQHFGDGTRLSIL.

The rearrangement joins TRBV7-2 to TRBJ2-7, with a tentative D call TRBD2 (7 bases). The germline V and J ends were trimmed by 1 base and 3 bases, with 10 bases remaining between them. The germline gives CDR1 SGHTA, CDR2 FQGNSA. The CDR3 extends over 14 amino acids. The CDR3 loop reads CASSLEGGDYEQYF. The CDR3 region has the DNA TGTGCCAGCAGCTTAGAAGGGGGGGACTACGAGCAGTACTTC.

The CDR3 here is CSARDTRSSYNSPLHF. Here the CDR3 DNA reads TGCAGTGCTAGAGATACGAGGAGCTCCTATAATTCACCCCTCCACTTT. The chain joins TRBV20-1 to TRBJ1-6; D not resolved. This CDR3 is 16 amino acids long. V lost 0 bases to trimming and J lost 0 bases, with 9 bases between them. The V gene's germline CDR1 is DFQATT and CDR2 SNEGSKA (reference sequence).

This clonotype showed up many times. The chain employs TRBV20-1 and TRBJ2-1; 8 bases map to TRBD1. CDR1 is DFQATT and CDR2 is SNEGSKA in the germline V gene (reference sequence). The CDR3 sequence is 15 residues long. V shed 0 bases and J 9 bases; nucleotides not matched to a gene: 10. The DNA for the CDR3 is TGCAGTGCTAGAGATCGTTGGACAGGGAAGACTGAGCAGTTCTTC. Translating it yields CSARDRWTGKTEQFF.

This clonotype has more than one count but fewer than ten. The chain links TRBV12-3 or TRBV12-4 to TRBJ2-7; 10 bases fit TRBD2. This CDR3 has 14 residues. Trimming removed 5 bases from V and 2 bases from J; junction bases left unmatched: 3. The CDR3 DNA reads TGTGCCAGCAGTGGGACTAGCGATCCCTACGAGCAGTACTTC. It specifies CASSGTSDPYEQYF.

The chain recombines TRBV10-3 with TRBJ2-3; D is perhaps TRBD2 (5 bases). V shed 6 bases and J shed 2 bases, with 9 bases lying between them. This CDR3 comprises 13 residues. The germline V gene encodes CDR1 ENHRY and CDR2 SYGVKD. This CDR3 reads CAIREALTDTQYF. CDR3 DNA: TGTGCCATCAGGGAGGCACTCACAGATACGCAGTATTTT.

This clonotype showed up many times. The chain is built from TRBV6-6 and TRBJ2-5; possible D gene TRBD2, 5 bases. Germline values: CDR1 MNHNY, CDR2 SVGAGI (reference sequence). There are 15 residues in the CDR3. V was trimmed by 8 bases and J by 2 bases, leaving 18 bases between them. The CDR3 nucleotides are TGTGCCAGCCTTTTGGGGAGTAGGTTTCAAGAGACCCAGTACTTC. This sequence encodes CASLLGSRFQETQYF.

The chain couples TRBV20-1 to TRBJ2-1, with 9 bases identical to TRBD2. The CDR3 runs 14 residues. In germline, CDR1 is DFQATT, CDR2 SNEGSKA (reference sequence). With 4 bases clipped from V and 10 bases from J, the junction kept 11 bases outside the gene matches. The CDR3 loop reads CSAKGVAGEGEQFF. The CDR3 DNA reads TGCAGTGCTAAAGGGGTAGCGGGAGAGGGGGAGCAGTTCTTC.

This clonotype has ten or more counts. The chain is built from TRBV20-1 and TRBJ2-1; 9 nucleotides line up with TRBD1. The CDR3 sequence is 11 residues long. Germline V CDR1 and CDR2: DFQATT, SNEGSKA (reference sequence). This CDR3 reads CNPGQGHEQFF. The CDR3 coding sequence is TGCAACCCGGGACAGGGCCATGAGCAGTTCTTC.

This clonotype appeared a few times. This chain links TRBV5-1 with TRBJ2-3; D possibly corresponds to TRBD2 (6 bases). CDR1 and CDR2 (germline): SGHRS, YFSETQ. Trimming pared 4 bases from V and 2 bases from J, leaving 20 bases between. This CDR3 is built from 17 residues. CDR3 amino acids: CASSLSGRGAPTDTQYF. The CDR3 coding sequence is TGCGCCAGCAGCCTGAGCGGTCGCGGGGCGCCCACAGATACGCAGTATTTT.

The V call is TRBV6-2 or TRBV6-3, the J call TRBJ2-1; 9 bases align to TRBD1. Germline assignment: CDR1 MNHEY and CDR2 SVGEGT. CDR3 length: 15 residues. J gave up 5 bases and V 6 bases, and 8 bases lay outside the gene matches. The CDR3 loop reads CASRNPGTGNNEQFF. CDR3 DNA: TGTGCCAGCAGAAATCCCGGGACAGGGAACAATGAGCAGTTCTTC.

This clonotype has a handful of counts. The chain joins TRBV5-1 to TRBJ2-5, with D tentatively TRBD1 or TRBD2 (5 bases each). Germline loops: CDR1 SGHRS, CDR2 YFSETQ. The CDR3 loop spans 14 amino acids. V lost 1 base, J lost 4 bases, and 11 bases lay in between. The DNA for the CDR3 is TGCGCCAGCAGCTTGCGTCAGGGAGCAGAGACCCAGTACTTC. Encoded protein: CASSLRQGAETQYF.

The chain employs TRBV12-3 or TRBV12-4 and TRBJ2-7; weak D call: TRBD2 (7 bases). Trimming left V 3 bases short and J 3 bases short, with 27 bases between. CDR3 size: 19 residues. The CDR3 is CASSFVRGRGILGDYEQYF. The CDR3 region has the DNA TGTGCCAGCAGTTTCGTCCGGGGGCGGGGGATCCTTGGGGACTACGAGCAGTACTTC.

This clonotype was picked up many times. This chain uses TRBV6-5 with TRBJ2-1, with D unresolved. Trimming cost V 7 bases and J 5 bases, with 15 bases left between them. The CDR3 is 14 residues long. CDR1 MNHEY and CDR2 SVGAGI come from the germline V gene. CDR3 amino acids: CASTDLHNDNEQFF. Here the CDR3 DNA reads TGTGCCAGCACAGACCTTCACAACGACAATGAGCAGTTCTTC.